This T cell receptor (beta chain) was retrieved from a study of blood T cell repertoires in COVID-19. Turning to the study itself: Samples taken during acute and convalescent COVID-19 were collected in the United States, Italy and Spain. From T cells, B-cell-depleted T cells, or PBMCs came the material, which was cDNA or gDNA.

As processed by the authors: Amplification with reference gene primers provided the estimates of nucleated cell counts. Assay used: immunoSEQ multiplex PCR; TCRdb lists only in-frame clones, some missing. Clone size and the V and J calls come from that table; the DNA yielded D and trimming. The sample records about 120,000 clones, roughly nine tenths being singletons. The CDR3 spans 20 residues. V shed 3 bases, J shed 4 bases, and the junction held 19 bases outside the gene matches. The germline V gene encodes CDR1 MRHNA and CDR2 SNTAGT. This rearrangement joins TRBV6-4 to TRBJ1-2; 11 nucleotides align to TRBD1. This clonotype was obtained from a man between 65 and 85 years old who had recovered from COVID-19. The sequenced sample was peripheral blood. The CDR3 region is CASSEGWRTGGAGRSYGYTF. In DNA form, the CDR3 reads TGTGCCAGCAGTGAGGGGTGGAGGACAGGGGGCGCGGGCCGGAGCTATGGCTACACCTTC.